This T cell receptor (beta chain) was sequenced during a study of technical replicates of blood from a handful of donors. Germline CDR1 is MGHRA and CDR2 is YSYEKL. The CDR3 covers 16 residues. The J segment lost 6 bases and the V segment lost 0 bases, leaving 7 bases of the junction unmatched. Data came from immunoSEQ multiplex PCR; TCRdb stores just in-frame clones and leaves some out. This table holds 55,000 to 75,000 clones, 85% to 95% found once. This clonotype originated in a human donor in good health. Some clones in this sample may be carry-over from other donors' samples. The chain employs TRBV4-1 and TRBJ2-1; 8 bases map to TRBD1. The specimen was PBMCs. CDR3 region: CASSQDLLTGVNEQFF. The CDR3 nucleotides are TGCGCCAGCAGCCAAGATTTATTGACAGGGGTCAATGAGCAGTTCTTC.